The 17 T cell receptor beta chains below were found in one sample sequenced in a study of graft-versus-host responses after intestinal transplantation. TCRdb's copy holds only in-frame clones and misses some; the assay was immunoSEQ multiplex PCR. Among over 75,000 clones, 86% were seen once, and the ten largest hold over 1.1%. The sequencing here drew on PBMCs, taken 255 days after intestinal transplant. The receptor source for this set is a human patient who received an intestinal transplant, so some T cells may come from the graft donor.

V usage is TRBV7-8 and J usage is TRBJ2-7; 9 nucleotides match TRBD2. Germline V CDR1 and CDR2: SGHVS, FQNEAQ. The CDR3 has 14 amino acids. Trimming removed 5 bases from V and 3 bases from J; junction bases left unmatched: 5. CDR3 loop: CASSTGLAFYEQYF. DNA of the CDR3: TGTGCCAGCAGCACGGGACTAGCTTTCTACGAGCAGTACTTC.

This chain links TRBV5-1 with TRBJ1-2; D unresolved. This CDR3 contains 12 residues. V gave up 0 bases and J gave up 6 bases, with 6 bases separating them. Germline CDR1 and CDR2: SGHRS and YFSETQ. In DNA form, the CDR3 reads TGCGCCAGCAGCTTGGGGCAGGATGGCTACACCTTC. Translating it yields CASSLGQDGYTF.

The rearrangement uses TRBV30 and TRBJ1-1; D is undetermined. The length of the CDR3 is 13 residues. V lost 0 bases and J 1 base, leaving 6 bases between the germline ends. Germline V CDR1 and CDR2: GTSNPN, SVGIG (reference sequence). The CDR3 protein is CAWSVTSNTEAFF. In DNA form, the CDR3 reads TGTGCCTGGAGTGTCACCTCGAACACTGAAGCTTTCTTT.

DNA for the CDR3: TGTGCCAGCAGTCCAGCCCCCGGGACAGGGGACAATGAGCAGTTCTTC. This sequence encodes CASSPAPGTGDNEQFF. This chain links TRBV28 with TRBJ2-1; 10 positions match TRBD1. Germline V CDR1 and CDR2: MDHEN, SYDVKM. CDR3 length equals 16 residues. J gave up 5 bases and V 5 bases, and 9 bases lay outside the gene matches.

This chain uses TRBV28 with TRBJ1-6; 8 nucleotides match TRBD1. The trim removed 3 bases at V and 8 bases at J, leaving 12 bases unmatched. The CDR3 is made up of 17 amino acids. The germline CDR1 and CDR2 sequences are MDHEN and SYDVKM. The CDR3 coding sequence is TGTGCCAGCAGTTTGAGGAGGGACAGGAATGTTTATTCACCCCTCCACTTT. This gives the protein CASSLRRDRNVYSPLHF.

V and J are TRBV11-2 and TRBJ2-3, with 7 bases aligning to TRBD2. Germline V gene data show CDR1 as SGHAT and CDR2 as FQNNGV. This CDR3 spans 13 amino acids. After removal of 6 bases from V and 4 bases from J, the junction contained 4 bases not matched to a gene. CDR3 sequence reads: CASRLALPDTQYF. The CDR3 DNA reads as TGTGCCAGCAGACTAGCGCTTCCAGATACGCAGTATTTT.

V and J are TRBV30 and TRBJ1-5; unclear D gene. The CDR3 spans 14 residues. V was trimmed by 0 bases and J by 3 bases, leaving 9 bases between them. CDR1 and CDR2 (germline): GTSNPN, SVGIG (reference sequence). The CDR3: CAWSVGRNNQPQHF. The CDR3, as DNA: TGTGCCTGGAGTGTAGGGCGCAACAATCAGCCCCAGCATTTT. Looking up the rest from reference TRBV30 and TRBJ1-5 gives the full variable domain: SQTIHQWPATLVQPVGSPLSLECTVEGTSNPNLYWYRQAAGRGLQLLFYSVGIGQISSEVPQNLSASRPQDRQFILSSKKLLLSDSGFYLCAWSVGRNNQPQHFGDGTRLSIL.

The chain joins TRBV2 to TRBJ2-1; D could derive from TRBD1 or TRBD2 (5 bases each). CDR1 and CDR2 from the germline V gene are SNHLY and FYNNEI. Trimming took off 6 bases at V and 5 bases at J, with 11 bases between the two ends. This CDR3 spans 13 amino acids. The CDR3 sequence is CASRGDGNNEQFF. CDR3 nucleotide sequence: TGTGCCAGCAGGGGGGACGGCAACAATGAGCAGTTCTTC.

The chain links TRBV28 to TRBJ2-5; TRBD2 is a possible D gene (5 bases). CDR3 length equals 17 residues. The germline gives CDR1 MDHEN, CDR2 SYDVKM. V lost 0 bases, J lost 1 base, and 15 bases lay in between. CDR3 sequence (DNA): TGTGCCAGCAGTTTATGCCCCGGAGCGGCCATCCAAGAGACCCAGTACTTC. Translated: CASSLCPGAAIQETQYF.

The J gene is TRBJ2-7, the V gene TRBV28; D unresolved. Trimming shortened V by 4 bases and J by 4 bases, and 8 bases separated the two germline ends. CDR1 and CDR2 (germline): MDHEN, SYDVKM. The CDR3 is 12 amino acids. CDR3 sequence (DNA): TGTGCCAGCAGTTCGAACCTTTACGAGCAGTACTTC. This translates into CASSSNLYEQYF.

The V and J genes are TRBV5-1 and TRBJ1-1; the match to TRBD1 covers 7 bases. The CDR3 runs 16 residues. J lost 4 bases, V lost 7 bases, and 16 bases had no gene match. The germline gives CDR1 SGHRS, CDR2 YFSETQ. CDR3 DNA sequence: TGCGCCAGCGTCAGACAGGGTGGGGGAGTTCGCACTGAAGCTTTCTTT. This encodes CASVRQGGGVRTEAFF.

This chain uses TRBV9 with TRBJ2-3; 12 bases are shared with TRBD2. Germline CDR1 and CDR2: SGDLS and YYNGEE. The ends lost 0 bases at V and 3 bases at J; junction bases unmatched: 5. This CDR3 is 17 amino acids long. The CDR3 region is CASSVGTSGDLTDTQYF. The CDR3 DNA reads TGTGCCAGCAGCGTAGGGACTAGCGGGGATTTGACAGATACGCAGTATTTT.

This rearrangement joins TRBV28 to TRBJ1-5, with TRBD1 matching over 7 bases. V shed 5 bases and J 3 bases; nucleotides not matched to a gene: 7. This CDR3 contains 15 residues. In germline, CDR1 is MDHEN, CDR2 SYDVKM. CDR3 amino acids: CASSQTGTDNQPQHF. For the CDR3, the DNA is TGTGCCAGCAGTCAAACAGGGACAGACAATCAGCCCCAGCATTTT. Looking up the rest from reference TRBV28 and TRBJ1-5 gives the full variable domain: DVKVTQSSRYLVKRTGEKVFLECVQDMDHENMFWYRQDPGLGLRLIYFSYDVKMKEKGDIPEGYSVSREKKERFSLILESASTNQTSMYLCASSQTGTDNQPQHFGDGTRLSIL.

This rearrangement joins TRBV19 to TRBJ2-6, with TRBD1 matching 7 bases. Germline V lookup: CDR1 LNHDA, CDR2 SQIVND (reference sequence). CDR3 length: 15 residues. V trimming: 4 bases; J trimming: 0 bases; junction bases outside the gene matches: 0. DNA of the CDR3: TGTGCCAGTAGTAGGACAGGCTCTGGGGCCAACGTCCTGACTTTC. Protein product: CASSRTGSGANVLTF.

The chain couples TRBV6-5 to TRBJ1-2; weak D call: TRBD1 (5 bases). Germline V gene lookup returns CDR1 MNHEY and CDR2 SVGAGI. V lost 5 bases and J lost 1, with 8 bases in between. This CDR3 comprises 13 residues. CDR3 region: CASSGDLNYGYTF. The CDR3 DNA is TGTGCCAGCAGTGGGGACCTTAACTATGGCTACACCTTC.

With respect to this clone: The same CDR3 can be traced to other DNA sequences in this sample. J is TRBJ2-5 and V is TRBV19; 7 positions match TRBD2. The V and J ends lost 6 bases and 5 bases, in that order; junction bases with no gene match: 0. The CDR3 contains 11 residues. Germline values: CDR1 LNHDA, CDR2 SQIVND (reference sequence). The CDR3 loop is CASRGGETQYF. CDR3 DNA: TGTGCCAGTAGGGGGGGGGAGACCCAGTACTTC.

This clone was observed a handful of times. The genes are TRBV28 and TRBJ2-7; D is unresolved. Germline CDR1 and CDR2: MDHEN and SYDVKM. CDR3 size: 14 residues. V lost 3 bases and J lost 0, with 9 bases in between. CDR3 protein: CASSFRLSSYEQYF. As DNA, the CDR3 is TGTGCCAGCAGTTTCAGGCTAAGCTCCTACGAGCAGTACTTC.